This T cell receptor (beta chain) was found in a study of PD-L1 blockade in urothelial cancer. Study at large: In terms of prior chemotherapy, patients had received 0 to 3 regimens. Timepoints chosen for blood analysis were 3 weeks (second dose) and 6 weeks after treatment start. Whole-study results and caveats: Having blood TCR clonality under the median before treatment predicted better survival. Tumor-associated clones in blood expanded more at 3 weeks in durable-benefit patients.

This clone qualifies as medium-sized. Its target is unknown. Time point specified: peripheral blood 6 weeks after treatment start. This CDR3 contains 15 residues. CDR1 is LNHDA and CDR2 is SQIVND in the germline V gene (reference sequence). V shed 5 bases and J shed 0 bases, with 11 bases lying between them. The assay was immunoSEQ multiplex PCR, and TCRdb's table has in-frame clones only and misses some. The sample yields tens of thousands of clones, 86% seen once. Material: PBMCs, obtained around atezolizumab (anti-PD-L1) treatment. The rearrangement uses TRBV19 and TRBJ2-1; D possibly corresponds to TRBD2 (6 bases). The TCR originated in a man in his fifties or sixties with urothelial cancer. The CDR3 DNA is TGTGCCAGTAGTGCGAGCGGGCCCTCCTACAATGAGCAGTTCTTC. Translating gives CASSASGPSYNEQFF.